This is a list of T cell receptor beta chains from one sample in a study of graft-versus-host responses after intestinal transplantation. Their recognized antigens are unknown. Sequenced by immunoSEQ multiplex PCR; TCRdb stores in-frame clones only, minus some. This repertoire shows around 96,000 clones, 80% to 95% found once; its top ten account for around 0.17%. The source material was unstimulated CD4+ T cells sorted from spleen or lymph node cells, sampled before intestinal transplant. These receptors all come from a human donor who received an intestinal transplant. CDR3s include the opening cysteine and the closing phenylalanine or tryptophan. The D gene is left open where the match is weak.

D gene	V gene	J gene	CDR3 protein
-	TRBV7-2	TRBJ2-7	CASSLSTHTYEQYF
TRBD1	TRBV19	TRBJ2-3	CASSIQGVFKDTQYF
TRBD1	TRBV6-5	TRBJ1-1	CASSWDRGNTEAFF
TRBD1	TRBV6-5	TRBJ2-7	CASSYAQGARNEQYF
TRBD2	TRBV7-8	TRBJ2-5	CASHYRDYLFSGETQYF
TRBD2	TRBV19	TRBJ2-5	CASSGLAGGGETQYF
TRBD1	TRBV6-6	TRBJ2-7	CASSFDRAYEQYF
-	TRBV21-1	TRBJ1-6	CASSESVATIHHNSPLHF
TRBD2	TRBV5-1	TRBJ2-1	CASSLGMTSGGHNEQFF
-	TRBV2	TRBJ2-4	CASSEWRDSGIQYF
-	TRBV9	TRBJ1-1	CASSVGGQDTEAFF
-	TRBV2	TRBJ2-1	CASTAERTPNNEQFF
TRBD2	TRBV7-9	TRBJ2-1	CASSLGLAGGPRYNEQFF
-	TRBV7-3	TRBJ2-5	CASSLTGGQETQYF
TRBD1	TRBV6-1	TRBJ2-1	CASSGDRVRNEQFF
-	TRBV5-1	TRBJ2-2	CASSLGHTNTGELFF
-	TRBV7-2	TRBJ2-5	CAIVYGMETQYF
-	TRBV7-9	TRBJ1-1	CASSLQGPNTEAFF
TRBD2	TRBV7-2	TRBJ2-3	CASSLALLGGGGTDTQYF
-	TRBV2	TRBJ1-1	CASSRQSAEAFF
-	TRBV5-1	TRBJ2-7	CASSYRDITYEQYF
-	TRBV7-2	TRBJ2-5	CASSLAGAQETQYF
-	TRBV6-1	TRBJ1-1	CASSEHGGRGNTEAFF
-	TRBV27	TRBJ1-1	CASSTGEAEAFF
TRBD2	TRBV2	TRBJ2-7	CATRRVSGGGEQYF
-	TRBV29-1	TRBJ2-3	CSVGRVSTDTQYF
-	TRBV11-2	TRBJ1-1	CASRVTGGTEAFF
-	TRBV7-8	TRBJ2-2	CASSMWGYTGELFF
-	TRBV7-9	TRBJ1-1	CASSLALGGFDSFF
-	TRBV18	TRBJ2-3	CASSPGLAGDTQYF
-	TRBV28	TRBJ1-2	CASSLSRSTGFYGYTF
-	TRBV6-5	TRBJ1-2	CASSLIGVGYTF
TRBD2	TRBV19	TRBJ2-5	CASSGAGGGETQYF
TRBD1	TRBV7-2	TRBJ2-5	CASSLNRGVETQYF
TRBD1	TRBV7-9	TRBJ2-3	CASSPSRDRVTDTQYF
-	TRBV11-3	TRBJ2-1	CASSSILGGREQFF
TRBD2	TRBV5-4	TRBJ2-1	CASSRTSGSSYNEQFF
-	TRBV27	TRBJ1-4	CASSLSRGARGEKLFF
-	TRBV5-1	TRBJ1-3	CASSLAMGNSGNTIYF
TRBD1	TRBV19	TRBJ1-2	CASSISTGVGYTF
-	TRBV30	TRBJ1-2	CAWSGGLQYGYTF
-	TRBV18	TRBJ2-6	CASSPLPSPSSSGANVLTF
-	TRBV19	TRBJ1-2	CASSLSWGRGDGYTF
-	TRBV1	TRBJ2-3	CTSSQVRQAGGTSTDTQYF